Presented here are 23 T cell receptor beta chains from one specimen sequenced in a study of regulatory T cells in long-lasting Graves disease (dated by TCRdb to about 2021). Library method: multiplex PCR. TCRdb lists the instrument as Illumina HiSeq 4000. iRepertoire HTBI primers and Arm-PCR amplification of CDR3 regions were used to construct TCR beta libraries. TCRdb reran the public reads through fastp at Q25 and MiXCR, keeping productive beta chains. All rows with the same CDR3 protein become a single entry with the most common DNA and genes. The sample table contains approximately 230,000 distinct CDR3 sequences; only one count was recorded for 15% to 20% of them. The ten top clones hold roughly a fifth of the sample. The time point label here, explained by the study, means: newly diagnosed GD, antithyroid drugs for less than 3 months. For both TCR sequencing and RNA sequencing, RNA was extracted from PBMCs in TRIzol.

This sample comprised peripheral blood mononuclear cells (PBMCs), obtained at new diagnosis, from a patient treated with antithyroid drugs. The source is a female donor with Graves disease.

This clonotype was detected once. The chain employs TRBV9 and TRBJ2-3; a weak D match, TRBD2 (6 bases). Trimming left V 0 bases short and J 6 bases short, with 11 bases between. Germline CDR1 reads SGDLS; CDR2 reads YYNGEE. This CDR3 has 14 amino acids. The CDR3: CASSVGGGSDTQYF. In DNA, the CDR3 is TGTGCCAGCAGCGTAGGTGGGGGGTCCGATACGCAGTATTTT.

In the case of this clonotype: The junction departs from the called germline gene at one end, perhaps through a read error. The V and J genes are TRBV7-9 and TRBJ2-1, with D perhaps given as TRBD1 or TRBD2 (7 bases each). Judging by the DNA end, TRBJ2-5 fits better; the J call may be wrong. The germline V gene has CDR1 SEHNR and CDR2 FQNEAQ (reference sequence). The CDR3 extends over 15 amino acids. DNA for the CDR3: TGTTCCAGCAGCTTGGAGGGAGGGGGCACGGAGACCCAGTACTTC. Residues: CSSSLEGGGTETQYF.

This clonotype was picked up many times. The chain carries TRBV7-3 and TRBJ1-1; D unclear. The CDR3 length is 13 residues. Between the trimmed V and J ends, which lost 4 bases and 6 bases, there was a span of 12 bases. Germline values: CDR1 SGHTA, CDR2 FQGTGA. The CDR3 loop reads CASSSLGGAEAFF. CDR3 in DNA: TGTGCCAGCAGCTCCCTTGGTGGGGCTGAAGCTTTCTTT.

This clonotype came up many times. CDR3 bases: TGTGCCAGCAGCTTGGGGGGGACAGGGAATGAGCAGTTCTTC. Its translation is CASSLGGTGNEQFF. The chain combines TRBV5-4 with TRBJ2-1; TRBD1 aligns across 9 bases. This CDR3 contains 14 residues. Losses at the gene ends were 0 bases for V and 7 bases for J; bases not matched to a gene: 2. Germline CDR1 is SGHNT and CDR2 is YYREEE (reference sequence).

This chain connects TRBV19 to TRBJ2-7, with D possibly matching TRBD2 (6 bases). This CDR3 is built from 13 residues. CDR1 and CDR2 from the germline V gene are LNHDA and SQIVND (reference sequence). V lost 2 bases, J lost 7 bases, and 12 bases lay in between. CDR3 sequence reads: CASSIWGTGEQYF. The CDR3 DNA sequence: TGTGCCAGTAGTATATGGGGGACTGGTGAGCAGTACTTC.

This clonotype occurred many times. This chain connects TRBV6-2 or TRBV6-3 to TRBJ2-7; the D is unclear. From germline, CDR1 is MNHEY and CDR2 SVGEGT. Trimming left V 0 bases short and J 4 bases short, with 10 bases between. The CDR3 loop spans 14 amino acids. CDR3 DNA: TGTGCCAGCAGTTACTCCTGGCAGGCATACGAGCAGTACTTC. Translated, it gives CASSYSWQAYEQYF.

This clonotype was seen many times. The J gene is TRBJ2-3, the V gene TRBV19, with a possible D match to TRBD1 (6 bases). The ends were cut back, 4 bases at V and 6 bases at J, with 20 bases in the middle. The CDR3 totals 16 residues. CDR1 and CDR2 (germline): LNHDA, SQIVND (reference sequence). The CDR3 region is CASSTRVGQGVDTQYF. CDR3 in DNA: TGTGCCAGTAGTACGAGGGTGGGACAAGGAGTGGATACGCAGTATTTT. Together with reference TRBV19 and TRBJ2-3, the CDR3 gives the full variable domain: DGGITQSPKYLFRKEGQNVTLSCEQNLNHDAMYWYRQDPGQGLRLIYYSQIVNDFQKGDIAEGYSVSREKKESFPLTVTSAQKNPTAFYLCASSTRVGQGVDTQYFGPGTRLTVL.

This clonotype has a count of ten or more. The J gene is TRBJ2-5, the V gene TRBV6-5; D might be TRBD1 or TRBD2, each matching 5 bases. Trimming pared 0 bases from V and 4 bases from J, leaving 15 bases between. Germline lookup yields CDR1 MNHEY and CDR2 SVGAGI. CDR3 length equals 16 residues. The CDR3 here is CASSYSTDLGVETQYF. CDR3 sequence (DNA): TGTGCCAGCAGTTACTCGACGGATCTGGGGGTAGAGACCCAGTACTTC.

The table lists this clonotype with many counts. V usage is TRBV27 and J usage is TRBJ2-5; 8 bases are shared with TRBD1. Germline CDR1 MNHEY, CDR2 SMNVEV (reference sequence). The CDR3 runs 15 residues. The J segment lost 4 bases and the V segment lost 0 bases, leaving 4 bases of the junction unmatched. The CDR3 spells CASSLSPGGVETQYF. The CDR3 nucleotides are TGTGCCAGCAGTTTATCCCCAGGGGGCGTAGAGACCCAGTACTTC.

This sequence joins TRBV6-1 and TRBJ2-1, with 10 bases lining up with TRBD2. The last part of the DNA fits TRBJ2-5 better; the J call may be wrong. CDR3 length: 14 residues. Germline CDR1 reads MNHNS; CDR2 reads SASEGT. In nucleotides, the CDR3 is TGTGCCACCCTAGCGGGAGCGCCGCCAGAGACCCAGTACTTC. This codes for CATLAGAPPETQYF.

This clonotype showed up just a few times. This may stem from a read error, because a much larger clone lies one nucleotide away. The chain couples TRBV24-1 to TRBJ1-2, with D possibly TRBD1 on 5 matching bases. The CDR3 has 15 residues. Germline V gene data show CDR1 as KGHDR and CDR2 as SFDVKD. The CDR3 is CATSDPRDGNYDYTF. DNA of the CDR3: TGTGCCACCAGTGATCCGCGGGACGGAAACTATGACTACACCTTC.

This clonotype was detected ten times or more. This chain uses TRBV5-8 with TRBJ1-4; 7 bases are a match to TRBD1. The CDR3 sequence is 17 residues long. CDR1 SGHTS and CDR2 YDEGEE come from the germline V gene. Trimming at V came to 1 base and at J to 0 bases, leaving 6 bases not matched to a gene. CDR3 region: CASSLLGGTATNEKLFF. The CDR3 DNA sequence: TGTGCCAGCAGCTTGTTAGGGGGCACTGCAACTAATGAAAAACTGTTTTTT.

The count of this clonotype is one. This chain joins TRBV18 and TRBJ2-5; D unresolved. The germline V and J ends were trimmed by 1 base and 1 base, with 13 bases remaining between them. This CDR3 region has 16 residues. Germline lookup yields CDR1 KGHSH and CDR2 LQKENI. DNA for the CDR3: TGTGCCAGCTCACCACAATCACTGGGCCTCCAAGAGACCCAGTACTTC. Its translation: CASSPQSLGLQETQYF.

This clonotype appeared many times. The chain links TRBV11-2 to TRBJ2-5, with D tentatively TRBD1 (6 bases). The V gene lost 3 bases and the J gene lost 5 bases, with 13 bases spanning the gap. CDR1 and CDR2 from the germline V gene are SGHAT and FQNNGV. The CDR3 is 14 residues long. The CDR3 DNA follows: TGTGCCAGCAGCTTCCTGGGGGCCGGGGAGACCCAGTACTTC. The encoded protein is CASSFLGAGETQYF.

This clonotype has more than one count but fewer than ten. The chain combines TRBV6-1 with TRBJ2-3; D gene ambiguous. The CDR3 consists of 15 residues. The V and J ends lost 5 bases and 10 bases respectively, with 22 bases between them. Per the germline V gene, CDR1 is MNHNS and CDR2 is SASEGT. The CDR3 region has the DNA TGTGCCAGCAGTCCAGCACTGGCGCCCGCTTTTCCGCAGTATTTT. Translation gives CASSPALAPAFPQYF.

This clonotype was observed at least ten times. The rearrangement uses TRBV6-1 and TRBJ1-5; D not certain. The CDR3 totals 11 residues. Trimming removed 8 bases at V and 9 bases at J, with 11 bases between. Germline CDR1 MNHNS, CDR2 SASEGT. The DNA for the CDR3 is TGTGCCAGCTCCTCTAGCCGGCCCCAGCATTTT. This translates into CASSSSRPQHF.

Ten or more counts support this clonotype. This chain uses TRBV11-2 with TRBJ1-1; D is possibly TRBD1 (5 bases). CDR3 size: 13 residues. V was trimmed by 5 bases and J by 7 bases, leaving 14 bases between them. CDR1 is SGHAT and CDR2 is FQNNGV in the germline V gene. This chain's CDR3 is CASSLLGTLEAFF. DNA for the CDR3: TGTGCCAGCAGCCTACTCGGGACCCTTGAAGCTTTCTTT. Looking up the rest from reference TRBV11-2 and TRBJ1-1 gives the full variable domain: EAGVAQSPRYKIIEKRQSVAFWCNPISGHATLYWYQQILGQGPKLLIQFQNNGVVDDSQLPKDRFSAERLKGVDSTLKIQPAKLEDSAVYLCASSLLGTLEAFFGQGTRLTVV.

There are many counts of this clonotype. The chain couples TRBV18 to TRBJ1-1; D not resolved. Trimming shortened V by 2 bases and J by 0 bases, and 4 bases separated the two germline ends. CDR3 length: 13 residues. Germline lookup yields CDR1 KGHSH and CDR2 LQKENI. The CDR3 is CASSPAMNTEAFF. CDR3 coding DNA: TGTGCCAGCTCACCAGCGATGAACACTGAAGCTTTCTTT.

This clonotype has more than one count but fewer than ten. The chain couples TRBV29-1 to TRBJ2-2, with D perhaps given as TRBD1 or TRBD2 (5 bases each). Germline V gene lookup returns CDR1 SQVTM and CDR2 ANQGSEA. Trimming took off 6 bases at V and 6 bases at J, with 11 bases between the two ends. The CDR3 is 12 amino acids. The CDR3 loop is CSVGVPAGELFF. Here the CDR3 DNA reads TGCAGCGTGGGGGTCCCGGCCGGGGAGCTGTTTTTT.

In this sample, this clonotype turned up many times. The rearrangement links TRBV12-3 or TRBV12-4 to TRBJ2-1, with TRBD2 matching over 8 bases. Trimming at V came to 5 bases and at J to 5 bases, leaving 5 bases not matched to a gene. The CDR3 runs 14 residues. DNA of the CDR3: TGTGCCAGCAGTAAGCGGGAGTCGAACAATGAGCAGTTCTTC. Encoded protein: CASSKRESNNEQFF.

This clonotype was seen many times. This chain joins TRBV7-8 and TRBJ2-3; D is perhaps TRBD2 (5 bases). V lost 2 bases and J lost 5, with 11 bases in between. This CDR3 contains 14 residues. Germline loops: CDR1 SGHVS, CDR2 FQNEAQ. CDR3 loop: CASSLLASRDTQYF. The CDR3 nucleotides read TGTGCCAGCAGCTTACTAGCTTCTAGAGATACGCAGTATTTT.

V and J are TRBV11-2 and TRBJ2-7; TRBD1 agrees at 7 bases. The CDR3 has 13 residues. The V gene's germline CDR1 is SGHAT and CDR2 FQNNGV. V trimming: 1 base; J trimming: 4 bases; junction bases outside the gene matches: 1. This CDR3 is CASSLVDRYEQYV. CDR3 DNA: TGTGCCAGCAGCTTAGTGGACAGGTACGAGCAGTACGTC.

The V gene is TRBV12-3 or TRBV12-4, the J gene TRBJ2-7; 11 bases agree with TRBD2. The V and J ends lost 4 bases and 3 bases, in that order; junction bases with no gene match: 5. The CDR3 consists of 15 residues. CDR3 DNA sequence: TGTGCCAGCAGTTCCTCGACTAGCGGGATCTACGAGCAGTACTTC. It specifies CASSSSTSGIYEQYF.